The 18 T cell receptor beta chains below come from one sample, sequenced in a study of blood T cell repertoires in COVID-19. Using immunoSEQ multiplex PCR, the repertoire was profiled, and TCRdb retains in-frame clones only, with some absent. The table has approximately 100,000 clones, about four fifths seen once; the top ten hold 26%. The specimen was peripheral blood. The receptor set was obtained from a man in his fifties or sixties with acute or convalescent COVID-19.

The chain joins TRBV28 to TRBJ1-1, with D possibly being TRBD1 (6 bases). The CDR3 totals 16 residues. With 2 bases removed from V and 6 bases from J, the gap between germline ends came to 19 bases. Germline lookup yields CDR1 MDHEN and CDR2 SYDVKM. The CDR3 coding sequence is TGTGCCAGCAGTTTACCGCAGGCAGGGGTCTGGGCTGAAGCTTTCTTT. Its translation: CASSLPQAGVWAEAFF.

The gene calls are TRBV29-1 and TRBJ2-1, with TRBD1 matching 8 bases. V lost 5 bases to trimming and J lost 1 base; unmatched junction nucleotides: 1. The germline V gene encodes CDR1 SQVTM and CDR2 ANQGSEA. CDR3 length: 13 residues. CDR3 in amino acids: CSVRDRSYNEQFF. For the CDR3, the DNA is TGCAGCGTTCGGGACAGGTCCTACAATGAGCAGTTCTTC.

The chain recombines TRBV12-3 or TRBV12-4 with TRBJ1-3, with no clear D. The CDR3 is 12 amino acids. Deletions cut 5 bases from V and 4 bases from J, with 6 bases between. The chain's CDR3 is CASSIRGNTIYF. DNA for the CDR3: TGTGCCAGCAGTATACGGGGAAACACCATATATTTT.

The chain links TRBV2 to TRBJ1-1; 9 positions match TRBD1. This CDR3 is built from 20 residues. Germline trimming cut 6 bases from V and 3 bases from J; bases unmatched to any gene: 23. Germline values: CDR1 SNHLY, CDR2 FYNNEI. The DNA for the CDR3 is TGTGCCAGCAGAAAACGACAGGGGGTGTTTTCCGTGCGTGGGGACACTGAAGCTTTCTTT. This codes for CASRKRQGVFSVRGDTEAFF.

This clone showed up just once. J is TRBJ1-5 and V is TRBV10-3, with D hard to call. Per germline, CDR1 ENHRY and CDR2 SYGVKD. V was clipped by 0 bases and J by 0 bases, with 12 bases between them. The CDR3 length is 17 residues. This CDR3 is CAISESMTLTSNQPQHF. CDR3 DNA: TGTGCCATCAGTGAGTCGATGACACTGACTAGCAATCAGCCCCAGCATTTT.

This chain uses TRBV19 with TRBJ2-7, with a tentative D call TRBD2 (5 bases). The ends were cut back, 5 bases at V and 7 bases at J, with 12 bases in the middle. There are 12 residues in the CDR3. The germline V gene encodes CDR1 LNHDA and CDR2 SQIVND (reference sequence). CDR3 region: CASSSRTGEQYV. CDR3 nucleotide sequence: TGTGCCAGTAGTTCAAGAACGGGGGAGCAGTACGTC.

CDR3 coding DNA: TGTGCCAGGGACAGGGCCCAAGAGACCCAGTACTTC. Its translation is CARDRAQETQYF. The chain combines TRBV2 with TRBJ2-5; 8 bases fit TRBD1. V was pared by 9 bases and J by 1 base, with 1 base of the junction left unmatched. Germline CDR1 is SNHLY and CDR2 is FYNNEI. This CDR3 comprises 12 residues.

The CDR3 nucleotides are TGTGCCAGCAGTTACCTACTCCTTCAGGGAATAAACACTGAAGCTTTCTTT. Protein sequence: CASSYLLLQGINTEAFF. This rearrangement joins TRBV6-2 or TRBV6-3 to TRBJ1-1; possible D gene TRBD1, 5 bases. The CDR3 is 17 amino acids. Germline V gene lookup returns CDR1 MNHEY and CDR2 SVGEGT. Trimming removed 2 bases from V and 2 bases from J, with 18 bases in between.

The chain joins TRBV6-6 to TRBJ1-2, with 11 bases fitting TRBD1. The V gene end was trimmed by 0 bases and the J gene end by 8 bases; junction bases not matched to a gene: 2. CDR1 is MNHNY, CDR2 SVGAGI, per germline (reference sequence). CDR3 length equals 14 residues. The CDR3 is CASSYSDRGRGYTF. In nucleotides, the CDR3 is TGTGCCAGCAGTTACTCGGACAGGGGGCGCGGCTACACCTTC.

V and J are TRBV28 and TRBJ1-1; no clear D gene. Germline CDR1 and CDR2: MDHEN and SYDVKM. Trimming left V 11 bases short and J 0 bases short, with 13 bases between. The CDR3 contains 13 residues. The CDR3 sequence: CAAGGIVNTEAFF. As DNA, the CDR3 is TGTGCCGCAGGTGGTATAGTGAACACTGAAGCTTTCTTT.

The J gene is TRBJ1-1, the V gene TRBV5-1; the D is unclear. This CDR3 contains 13 residues. CDR1 is SGHRS and CDR2 is YFSETQ in the germline V gene. Between the trimmed V and J ends, which lost 7 bases and 3 bases, there was a span of 13 bases. This CDR3 is CASPRGEDTEAFF. CDR3 bases: TGCGCCAGCCCCCGGGGTGAGGACACTGAAGCTTTCTTT.

The rearrangement joins TRBV10-3 to TRBJ2-1, with 10 bases aligning to TRBD2. Germline CDR1 ENHRY, CDR2 SYGVKD. Unmatched junction bases numbered 6, after V lost 3 bases and J lost 7 bases. This CDR3 has 15 amino acids. In nucleotides, the CDR3 is TGTGCCATCAGTGAAGGTCCTAGCGGGAGTAATGAGCAGTTCTTC. As protein: CAISEGPSGSNEQFF.

The CDR3 region is CASSHGDRVVGELFF. The CDR3 DNA is TGTGCCAGCAGCCATGGGGACAGGGTTGTCGGGGAGCTGTTTTTT. J is TRBJ2-2 and V is TRBV3-1 (or the pseudogene TRBV3-2), with TRBD1 matching over 9 bases. There are 15 residues in the CDR3. The V gene's germline CDR1 is LGHDT and CDR2 YNNKEL (reference sequence). V shed 3 bases, J shed 7 bases, and the junction held 6 bases outside the gene matches.

This clone was seen once. The junction shows a germline mismatch at one end, possibly a read error. The gene calls are TRBV27 and TRBJ2-7, with D unresolved. From germline, CDR1 is MNHEY and CDR2 SMNVEV (reference sequence). The CDR3 sequence is 11 residues long. CDR3 in amino acids: CASSSSYGQYF. The CDR3 DNA reads TGTGCCAGCAGTTCTTCCTACGGGCAGTACTTC.

The chain is built from TRBV5-1 and TRBJ2-3; no clear D. Per the germline V gene, CDR1 is SGHRS and CDR2 is YFSETQ. The CDR3 extends over 12 amino acids. V lost 1 base and J 6 bases, leaving 6 bases between the germline ends. The CDR3 loop reads CASSLSRDTQYF. For the CDR3, the DNA is TGCGCCAGCAGCTTGAGTCGGGATACGCAGTATTTT.

CDR3 protein: CASGTSGRAFYNEQFF. The CDR3 DNA reads TGTGCCAGCGGGACTAGCGGGAGGGCCTTTTACAATGAGCAGTTCTTC. The V call is TRBV24-1, the J call TRBJ2-1; 16 bases map to TRBD2. The germline V gene has CDR1 KGHDR and CDR2 SFDVKD. The CDR3 spans 16 residues. Losses at the gene ends were 11 bases for V and 4 bases for J; bases not matched to a gene: 7.

This clone was seen a few times. The chain recombines TRBV6-6 with TRBJ1-3; the D gene is possibly TRBD1 (5 bases). Trimming cost V 2 bases and J 3 bases, with 8 bases left between them. Germline lookup yields CDR1 MNHNY and CDR2 SVGAGI (reference sequence). This CDR3 has 14 residues. The CDR3 DNA reads as TGTGCCAGCAGTTACCAGGGTCGTGGAAACACCATATATTTT. Translating it yields CASSYQGRGNTIYF.

The rearrangement uses TRBV7-3 and TRBJ2-7; D might be TRBD1 (5 bases). Germline V gives CDR1 SGHTA, CDR2 FQGTGA. Trimming took 1 base from V and 3 from J, leaving 10 bases between them. The CDR3 is made up of 14 amino acids. The CDR3 spells CASSLNSQGYEQYF. CDR3 DNA sequence: TGTGCCAGCAGCTTAAACTCCCAGGGCTACGAGCAGTACTTC.